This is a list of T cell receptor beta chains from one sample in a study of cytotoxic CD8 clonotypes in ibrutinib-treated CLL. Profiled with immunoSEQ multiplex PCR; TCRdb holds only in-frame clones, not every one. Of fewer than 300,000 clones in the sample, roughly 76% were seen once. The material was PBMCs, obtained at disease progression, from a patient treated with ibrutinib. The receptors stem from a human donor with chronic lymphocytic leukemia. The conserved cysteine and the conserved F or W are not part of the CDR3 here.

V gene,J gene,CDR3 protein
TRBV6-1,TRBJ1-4,ASSEWEMVGKLF
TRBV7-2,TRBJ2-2,ASSPSTRTGELF
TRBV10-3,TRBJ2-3,AISESSLDTQY
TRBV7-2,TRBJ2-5,ASSLARSQETQY
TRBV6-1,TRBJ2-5,ASSEPVGLAGQETQY
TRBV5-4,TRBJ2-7,ASRRTSGGAEEQY
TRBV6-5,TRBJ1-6,ASRISWEENSPLH
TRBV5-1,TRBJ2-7,ASSLWEGEQY
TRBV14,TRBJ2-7,ASSQVAVYEQY
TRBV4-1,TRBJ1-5,ASSQLGPAAGFNQPQH
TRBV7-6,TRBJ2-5,ASKSLGPGLAGNGQETQY
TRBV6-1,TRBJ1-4,ASSGWGTNEKLF
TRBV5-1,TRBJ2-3,ASSPGDFTDTQY
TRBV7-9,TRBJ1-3,ASSLGEGGNTIY
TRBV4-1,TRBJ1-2,ASSQVDFNYGYT
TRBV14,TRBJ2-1,ASSQVGLAGVNEQF
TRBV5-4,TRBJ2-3,ASSFGTSGGTDTQY
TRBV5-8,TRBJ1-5,ASSLVQGPSGNQPQH
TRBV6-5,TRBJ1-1,ASSYSDSYTEAF
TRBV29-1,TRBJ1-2,STGDISYGYT
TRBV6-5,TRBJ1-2,ASRDGQGGYT
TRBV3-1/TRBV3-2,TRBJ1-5,ASPQPQH
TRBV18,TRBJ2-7,ASSPRDRTHEQY
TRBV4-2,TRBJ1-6,ASSQAPRQLNSPLH
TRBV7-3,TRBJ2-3,ASSLRAGTDTQY
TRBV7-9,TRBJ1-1,ASSADTGVRTEAF
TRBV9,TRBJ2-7,ASSVAGTHYEQY
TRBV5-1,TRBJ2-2,ASSLVLAGLTGELF
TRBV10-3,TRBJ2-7,AIDAGGDFEQY